This TCR beta chain appears in the sequencing data of a study of spatial heterogeneity in lung cancer. This clonotype was picked up a small number of times. Time point indicated: blood at routine non-recurrence follow-up after resection. The CDR3 is 13 residues long. V gave up 2 bases and J gave up 5 bases, with 9 bases separating them. CDR1 is LNHNV, CDR2 YYDKDF, per germline (reference sequence). One entry per CDR3 protein results from TCRdb running MiXCR on the 5' RACE reads. In the table there are approximately 30,000 distinct CDR3 sequences, more than 9% of which are singletons. The chain carries TRBV15 and TRBJ1-1, with no clear D. The receptor was derived from a female donor with early-stage non-small cell lung cancer. Here the sequenced sample was PBMCs, taken at follow-up. The CDR3 DNA sequence: TGTGCCACCAGCAGAATACAAGGAACTGAAGCTTTCTTT. Residues: CATSRIQGTEAFF.